This TCR beta chain came from a study of blood T cell repertoires in COVID-19. The CDR3 extends over 14 amino acids. Looked up from germline, CDR1 is MDHEN and CDR2 is SYDVKM. Trimming at V came to 7 bases and at J to 0 bases, leaving 2 bases not matched to a gene. Here immunoSEQ multiplex PCR was the method, and the copy in TCRdb shows in-frame clones only, minus some. The sample lists about 80,000 clones, 90% occurring once. The clonotype was recovered from a woman aged 80 or over with active or convalescent COVID-19. This chain joins TRBV28 and TRBJ2-7, with 11 bases identical to TRBD2. The sequenced sample consisted of peripheral blood. CDR3 DNA sequence: TGTGCCAGCAAGACTAGCGGGAACTCCTACGAGCAGTACTTC. Translating it yields CASKTSGNSYEQYF.